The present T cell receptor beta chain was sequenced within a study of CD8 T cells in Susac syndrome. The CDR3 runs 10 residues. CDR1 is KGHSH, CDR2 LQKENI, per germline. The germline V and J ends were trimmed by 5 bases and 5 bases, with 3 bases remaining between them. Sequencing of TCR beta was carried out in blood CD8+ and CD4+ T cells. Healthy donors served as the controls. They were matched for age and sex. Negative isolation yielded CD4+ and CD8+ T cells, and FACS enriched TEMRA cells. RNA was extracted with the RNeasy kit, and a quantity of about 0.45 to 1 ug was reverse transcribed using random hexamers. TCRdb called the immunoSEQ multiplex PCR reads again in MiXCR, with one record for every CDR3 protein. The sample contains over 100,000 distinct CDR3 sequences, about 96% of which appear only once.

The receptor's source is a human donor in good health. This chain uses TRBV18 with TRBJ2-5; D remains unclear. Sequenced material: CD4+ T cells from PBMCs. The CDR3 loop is CASSGETQYF. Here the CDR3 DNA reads TGTGCCAGCTCAGGGGAGACCCAGTACTTC.